These T cell receptor beta chains were read from a single sample in a study of cytomegalovirus exposure and HLA in healthy donors. TCRdb's copy holds only in-frame clones and misses some; the assay was immunoSEQ multiplex PCR. The repertoire consists of about 240,000 clones, with 81% occurring once and the leading ten covering around 8.3%. The sequenced sample was PBMCs. The receptors were gathered from a woman in her sixties or seventies in good health and CMV-seropositive. Each CDR3 is given with its conserved first and last residue. D genes are given only for firm matches. Clone size is stated in some rows and not others, as once, few, many or a class when expanded.

V gene	clone size	D gene	J gene	CDR3 DNA	CDR3 protein
TRBV5-1	NA	TRBD2	TRBJ2-3	TGCGCCAGCAGCCGCCTAGCGGGGGGCACAGATACGCAGTATTTT	CASSRLAGGTDTQYF
TRBV27	NA	NA	TRBJ2-6	TGTGCCAGCAGCCTCTCTGGGGCCAACGTCCTGACTTTC	CASSLSGANVLTF
TRBV29-1	NA	NA	TRBJ2-1	TGCAGCGTGGAGGCGGCCTACAATGAGCAGTTCTTC	CSVEAAYNEQFF
TRBV27	NA	TRBD1	TRBJ2-4	TGTGCCAGCAGTTCGGACAGGGAAAACATTCAGTACTTC	CASSSDRENIQYF
TRBV27	NA	NA	TRBJ1-1	TGTGCCAGCAGTAAGCGACCGGACACTGAAGCTTTCTTT	CASSKRPDTEAFF
TRBV19	NA	NA	TRBJ1-1	TGTGCCAGTAGTCCCCCTTTTACGGGAGGGGCTTTCTTT	CASSPPFTGGAFF
TRBV5-5	NA	TRBD1	TRBJ1-5	TGTGCCAGCAGCTTGGATCCGACAGGGGGTCAGCCCCAGCATTTT	CASSLDPTGGQPQHF
TRBV29-1	NA	NA	TRBJ2-5	TGCAGCGTTACCGGAGGGGGCGGGAGGTCGAAAGAGACCCAGTACTTC	CSVTGGGGRSKETQYF
TRBV29-1	NA	NA	TRBJ2-6	TGCAGCGTTGAGGGGGGGCTGGGTACTGGGGCCAACGTCCTGACTTTC	CSVEGGLGTGANVLTF
TRBV10-3	NA	NA	TRBJ2-7	TGTGCCATCAGGGATAACGAGGCCGAGCAGTACTTC	CAIRDNEAEQYF
TRBV27	NA	TRBD1	TRBJ1-1	TGTGCCAGCCGGACAGGACCTGAAGCTTTCTTT	CASRTGPEAFF
TRBV19	NA	NA	TRBJ1-1	TGTGCCAGTAGGCCAGAGGTTTACGACTCACAAAGGAACACTGAAGCTTTCTTT	CASRPEVYDSQRNTEAFF
TRBV28	NA	TRBD1	TRBJ1-3	TGTGCCAGCAGTTTATTGGGACAGGTGACAACCTCTGGAAACACCATATATTTT	CASSLLGQVTTSGNTIYF
TRBV6-1	NA	TRBD2	TRBJ2-7	TGTGCCAGCAGATACAGCTCGGGGGGAAACTACGAGCAGTACTTC	CASRYSSGGNYEQYF
TRBV18	NA	TRBD1	TRBJ1-2	TGTGCCAGCTCACCGACAGGGGTCGGCTATGGCTACACCTTC	CASSPTGVGYGYTF
TRBV5-5	NA	NA	TRBJ2-2	TGTGCCAGCACCTTGGGGGCCGGGGAGGGCACCGGGGAGCTGTTTTTT	CASTLGAGEGTGELFF
TRBV9	NA	NA	TRBJ2-7	TGTGCCAGCAGCGTAGGATTTAGCGGCTACGAGCAGTACTTC	CASSVGFSGYEQYF
TRBV4-1	NA	TRBD2	TRBJ2-7	TGCGCCAGCAGCCAAGATCTGACTAGCGGGTTCTCCTACGAGCAGTACTTC	CASSQDLTSGFSYEQYF
TRBV7-9	NA	NA	TRBJ2-1	TGTGCCAGCAGCCCGCGGGACAGTACGTACAATGAGCAGTTCTTC	CASSPRDSTYNEQFF
TRBV15	NA	TRBD2	TRBJ2-7	TGTGCCACCAGCAGGGGGGGGGTCTACGAGCAGTACTTC	CATSRGGVYEQYF
TRBV9	NA	TRBD2	TRBJ2-5	TGTGCCAGCAGCGTAGGGACTAGCGCTCCAGGGGCCCAGTACTTC	CASSVGTSAPGAQYF
TRBV19	NA	TRBD2	TRBJ2-1	TGTGCCAGTAGCAGGCTTAGCGGGAGGCATCTCTCCTACAATGAGCAGTTCTTC	CASSRLSGRHLSYNEQFF
TRBV4-1	NA	TRBD1	TRBJ1-2	TGCGCCAGCAGCCAGGGACAGGGATCTAACTATGGCTACACCTTC	CASSQGQGSNYGYTF
TRBV11-2	NA	NA	TRBJ1-1	TGTGCCAGCAGCTTAACAAACAGGGTCACTGAAGCTTTCTTT	CASSLTNRVTEAFF
TRBV6-1	once	NA	TRBJ1-2	TGTGCCAGCAGTGAATTGCAGGGTTTGGACTATGGCTACACCTTC	CASSELQGLDYGYTF
TRBV2	few	TRBD1	TRBJ1-5	TGTGCCAGCTGCACGGACAGGGGGCCAAATCAGCCCCAGCATTTT	CASCTDRGPNQPQHF